A selection of T cell receptor beta chains follows, all from one sample in a study of response to subunit inactivated influenza vaccine. Each CDR3 protein gets one entry after TCRdb re-called the RT-PCR reads with MiXCR. The sample records about 830,000 distinct CDR3 sequences, less than 20% being singletons. The input for sequencing was PBMCs from blood, taken 5 to 6 days after vaccination. The receptors derive from a man in his forties or fifties who received an inactivated influenza vaccine. Each CDR3 is given with its conserved first and last residue. A D gene is named only where the DNA matches it firmly. Rows give clone size only sometimes, using once, few, many, or a class for an expanded clone.

j_call d_call v_call clone_size cdr3_aa cdr3_nt
TRBJ1-2 NA TRBV4-3 few CASSQAVPGHNNYGYTF TGCGCCAGCAGCCAAGCTGTTCCGGGACATAATAACTATGGCTACACCTTC
TRBJ2-5 NA TRBV5-1 NA CASSLVGNQLQETQYF TGCGCCAGCAGCTTGGTTGGGAACCAACTGCAAGAGACCCAGTACTTC
TRBJ2-7 TRBD1 TRBV4-2 NA CASSRFLGQGSYEQYF TGTGCCAGCAGCCGATTTCTCGGACAGGGTTCGTACGAGCAGTACTTC
TRBJ1-1 NA TRBV25-1 NA CASSESGKSFF TGTGCCAGCAGTGAATCGGGGAAATCGTTCTTT
TRBJ1-6 NA TRBV20-1 NA CSAQILGLALHF TGCAGTGCTCAGATCCTCGGGTTGGCCCTCCACTTT
TRBJ1-5 NA TRBV15 NA CATSRGEVNQPQHF TGTGCCACCAGCAGGGGGGAAGTCAATCAGCCCCAGCATTTT
TRBJ2-7 TRBD2 TRBV7-3 NA CASSLGPSGESYEQYF TGTGCCAGCAGCTTGGGCCCTAGCGGAGAATCCTACGAGCAGTACTTC
TRBJ2-3 TRBD2 TRBV28 few CASSNIAGGPEQTQYF TGTGCCAGCAGTAACATAGCGGGGGGGCCGGAGCAGACGCAGTATTTT
TRBJ2-1 TRBD2 TRBV28 few CASSLPRTSGRSAWFHEQFF TGTGCCAGCAGTTTGCCGCGGACTAGCGGGAGGTCCGCTTGGTTCCATGAGCAGTTCTTC
TRBJ2-7 TRBD2 TRBV20-1 NA CSARDFRGGSDEQYF TGCAGTGCTAGAGATTTCCGGGGGGGCTCCGACGAGCAGTACTTC
TRBJ2-3 NA TRBV20-1 few CSAPDSRTDTQYF TGCAGTGCTCCGGACAGTCGCACAGATACGCAGTATTTT
TRBJ2-1 NA TRBV6-2/TRBV6-3 few CASSGRISNKHNEQFF TGTGCCAGCAGTGGGAGGATTAGTAACAAGCACAATGAGCAGTTCTTC
TRBJ1-2 NA TRBV6-5 NA CASSYHPRADGYTF TGTGCCAGCAGTTACCATCCCAGGGCGGATGGCTACACCTTC
TRBJ2-1 TRBD2 TRBV4-3 few CASSQDHMRGGNEQFF TGCGCCAGCAGCCAAGATCATATGCGCGGGGGAAATGAGCAGTTCTTC
TRBJ1-3 NA TRBV30 NA CAWRRDGSPGNTIYF TGTGCCTGGAGACGGGACGGATCACCCGGAAACACCATATATTTT
TRBJ1-2 NA TRBV12-3/TRBV12-4 many CASSAYENGYTF TGTGCCAGCAGTGCGTACGAGAATGGCTACACCTTC
TRBJ2-2 TRBD1 TRBV6-2/TRBV6-3 NA CASRPSRDRGLVNTGELFF TGTGCCAGCAGACCCTCCCGGGACAGGGGGTTAGTGAACACCGGGGAGCTGTTTTTT
TRBJ2-2 NA TRBV28 few CASHTGLLPTGELFF TGTGCCAGCCATACAGGCCTTCTACCCACCGGGGAGCTGTTTTTT
TRBJ1-1 NA TRBV19 few CASSYGPQATEAFF TGTGCCAGTAGTTACGGCCCGCAGGCCACTGAAGCTTTCTTT
TRBJ2-3 TRBD2 TRBV7-8 few CASSLAGRGVKDTQYF TGTGCCAGCAGCTTAGCAGGGCGGGGGGTCAAGGATACGCAGTATTTT
TRBJ2-5 NA TRBV2 few CASRDGVGETQYF TGTGCCAGCAGAGACGGGGTGGGGGAGACCCAGTACTTC
TRBJ2-7 NA TRBV20-1 few CSARGEGRITYEQYF TGCAGTGCTAGAGGAGAGGGGCGGATCACCTACGAGCAGTACTTC
TRBJ2-7 TRBD1 TRBV5-1 few CALRDRISYEQYF TGCGCCCTACGGGACAGGATCTCCTACGAGCAGTACTTC
TRBJ2-7 NA TRBV12-3/TRBV12-4 many CASSSKRVGEQYF TGTGCCAGCAGTTCGAAGCGGGTTGGCGAGCAGTACTTC
TRBJ1-2 NA TRBV29-1 NA CSVEERQVPNYGYTF TGCAGCGTTGAAGAAAGGCAGGTTCCGAACTATGGCTACACCTTC
TRBJ2-6 NA TRBV9 NA CASSVTVSSGANVLTF TGTGCCAGCAGCGTAACAGTCTCCTCTGGGGCCAACGTCCTGACTTTC
TRBJ2-1 TRBD2 TRBV20-1 NA CSAPLGLAGNEQFF TGCAGTGCTCCCCTCGGACTAGCGGGCAATGAGCAGTTCTTC
TRBJ2-7 NA TRBV28 many CASSRQHYEQYF TGTGCCAGCAGCAGACAGCACTACGAGCAGTACTTC
TRBJ2-7 TRBD2 TRBV10-3 few CAISESTQLAVASEQYF TGTGCCATCAGTGAGTCAACACAACTAGCGGTGGCGTCCGAGCAGTACTTC
TRBJ2-1 NA TRBV7-2 few CASSRLVASNEQFF TGTGCCAGCAGTCGATTGGTAGCGTCGAATGAGCAGTTCTTC
TRBJ2-1 NA TRBV29-1 NA CSVTEVLSSYNEQFF TGCAGCGTGACGGAGGTGCTAAGCTCCTACAATGAGCAGTTCTTC
TRBJ2-7 NA TRBV12-3/TRBV12-4 few CASRSDTYEQYF TGTGCCAGCAGGTCCGATACCTACGAGCAGTACTTC
TRBJ2-5 NA TRBV7-9 few CASSLAGRASQETQYF TGTGCCAGCAGCTTAGCGGGCAGGGCTTCTCAAGAGACCCAGTACTTC
TRBJ1-5 NA TRBV12-3/TRBV12-4 many CASSSTGRVQPQHF TGTGCCAGCAGTTCAACGGGGAGAGTTCAGCCCCAGCATTTT
TRBJ1-4 TRBD1 TRBV7-9 few CASSEGGQGGEKLFF TGTGCCAGCAGCGAAGGGGGACAGGGTGGAGAAAAACTGTTTTTT
TRBJ2-3 TRBD1 TRBV7-8 many CASSNPGTVNTDTQYF TGTGCCAGCAGCAATCCCGGGACAGTAAATACAGATACGCAGTATTTT
TRBJ2-1 NA TRBV5-1 many CASSVGWDEQFF TGCGCCAGCAGCGTAGGATGGGATGAGCAGTTCTTC
TRBJ2-7 NA TRBV4-2 NA CASSQEPGQTEQYF TGTGCCAGCAGCCAAGAACCGGGCCAAACCGAGCAGTACTTC
TRBJ2-3 NA TRBV6-2/TRBV6-3 NA CASSYPDGVITDTQYF TGTGCCAGCAGTTACCCAGACGGGGTTATAACAGATACGCAGTATTTT
TRBJ1-1 NA TRBV15 NA CATGQENTEAFF TGTGCCACCGGGCAGGAGAACACTGAAGCTTTCTTT
TRBJ2-6 NA TRBV30 NA CAWSPTGNGANVLTF TGTGCCTGGAGTCCAACAGGGAATGGGGCCAACGTCCTGACTTTC
TRBJ2-7 TRBD1 TRBV5-6 few CASNGQGSREQYF TGTGCCAGCAACGGACAGGGGAGTCGGGAGCAGTACTTC